This is a list of T cell receptor beta chains from one sample in a study of blood T cell repertoires in COVID-19. The repertoire was sequenced with immunoSEQ multiplex PCR; TCRdb's copy has only in-frame clones and lacks some. The data show 100,000 or so clones, around 89% seen once. The material sequenced was peripheral blood. These receptors all stem from a human donor with acute or convalescent COVID-19. The donor label of this sample is uncertain. CDR3s include the opening cysteine and the closing phenylalanine or tryptophan. D genes are given only for firm matches. Size tells how often a clone was seen (once, few, many) or the class of an expanded clone, and some rows leave it out.

clone size	V gene	J gene	D gene	CDR3 protein	CDR3 DNA
-	TRBV29-1	TRBJ1-2	-	CSVEGGQQNYGYTF	TGCAGCGTTGAAGGGGGACAACAGAACTATGGCTACACCTTC
-	TRBV7-3	TRBJ2-2	-	CASSLTLTGMNTGELFF	TGTGCCAGCAGCTTAACGTTAACAGGGATGAACACCGGGGAGCTGTTTTTT
once	TRBV5-1	TRBJ2-4	TRBD2	CASSLLAGGIQYF	TGCGCCAGCAGCTTACTAGCGGGGGGCATTCAGTACTTC
-	TRBV28	TRBJ1-2	-	CASSFPGQTLTYGYTF	TGTGCCAGCAGTTTCCCCGGACAGACCCTTACCTATGGCTACACCTTC
-	TRBV30	TRBJ1-3	-	CAQIPLGSGNTIYF	TGTGCCCAAATCCCGCTAGGCTCTGGAAACACCATATATTTT
once	TRBV14	TRBJ1-1	TRBD1	CASSPGTGGNTEAFF	TGTGCCAGCAGCCCAGGGACAGGGGGGAACACTGAAGCTTTCTTT
-	TRBV7-2	TRBJ2-2	TRBD2	CASSLKLAGLLRSGELFF	TGTGCCAGCAGCCTAAAACTAGCGGGACTGTTAAGGTCCGGGGAGCTGTTTTTT
few	TRBV3-1/TRBV3-2	TRBJ2-7	TRBD2	CASSQMTSGRDNEQYF	TGTGCCAGCAGCCAAATGACTAGCGGGAGAGACAACGAGCAGTACTTC
once	TRBV19	TRBJ1-1	TRBD1	CATKLGQGNTEAFF	TGTGCCACCAAGCTGGGACAGGGGAACACTGAAGCTTTCTTT
-	TRBV7-3	TRBJ2-1	TRBD1	CASSSPGQGFHEQFF	TGTGCCAGCAGCTCTCCGGGACAGGGATTCCATGAGCAGTTCTTC
-	TRBV10-3	TRBJ2-1	TRBD2	CAISFTPRGLAGSTSYNEQFF	TGTGCCATCAGTTTTACCCCCAGAGGGCTAGCGGGGTCTACCTCCTACAATGAGCAGTTCTTC
-	TRBV5-8	TRBJ1-5	-	CASSGQGYQPQHF	TGTGCCAGCAGCGGGCAGGGTTATCAGCCCCAGCATTTT